Listed below are T cell receptor beta chains from one sample, sequenced in a study of low-dose radiotherapy and immunotherapy resistance in tumors. In TCRdb, the reads were re-called with MiXCR into one record per CDR3 protein. The sample records tens of thousands of distinct CDR3 sequences, roughly a sixth being singletons. The sample here was PBMCs, taken before treatment. These receptor sequences come from a male donor with prostate cancer. Each CDR3 is given with its conserved first and last residue. The D gene is left open where the match is weak. Clone sizes are shown as how often the clone was seen (once, few, many) or a class if it is expanded.

clone size: many
V gene: TRBV6-5
D gene: TRBD2
J gene: TRBJ2-5
CDR3 protein: CASSATSGGTSGETQYF
CDR3 DNA: TGTGCCAGCAGTGCGACTAGCGGGGGAACCTCCGGTGAGACCCAGTACTTC

clone size: many
V gene: TRBV25-1
D gene: .
J gene: TRBJ1-2
CDR3 protein: CASSVGGLMGGYTF
CDR3 DNA: TGTGCCAGCAGTGTCGGGGGACTTATGGGCGGCTACACCTTC

clone size: many
V gene: TRBV7-3
D gene: .
J gene: TRBJ2-6
CDR3 protein: CASSLASSVANVLTF
CDR3 DNA: TGTGCCAGCAGCTTGGCCTCGAGTGTGGCCAACGTCCTGACTTTC

clone size: many
V gene: TRBV7-3
D gene: TRBD2
J gene: TRBJ2-2
CDR3 protein: CASSLNGGAGTGELFF
CDR3 DNA: TGTGCCAGCAGCTTAAACGGGGGGGCCGGCACCGGGGAGCTGTTTTTT

clone size: many
V gene: TRBV19
D gene: .
J gene: TRBJ2-2
CDR3 protein: CASSIEGILTGELFF
CDR3 DNA: TGTGCCAGTAGTATAGAGGGGATCCTCACCGGGGAGCTGTTTTTT

clone size: many
V gene: TRBV27
D gene: .
J gene: TRBJ2-2
CDR3 protein: CASSLYPGRTNTGELFF
CDR3 DNA: TGTGCCAGCAGTTTATATCCGGGACGGACAAACACCGGGGAGCTGTTTTTT

clone size: many
V gene: TRBV20-1
D gene: .
J gene: TRBJ2-7
CDR3 protein: CSAHLFAGSSYEQYF
CDR3 DNA: TGCAGTGCGCATTTGTTCGCGGGGAGTTCCTACGAGCAGTACTTC

clone size: many
V gene: TRBV14
D gene: .
J gene: TRBJ2-7
CDR3 protein: CASSQSGRPYEQYF
CDR3 DNA: TGTGCCAGCAGCCAATCTGGACGCCCCTACGAGCAGTACTTC

clone size: many
V gene: TRBV7-6
D gene: .
J gene: TRBJ2-2
CDR3 protein: CASSSERSANTGELFF
CDR3 DNA: TGTGCCAGCAGCTCGGAGCGGAGCGCTAACACCGGGGAGCTGTTTTTT

clone size: many
V gene: TRBV12-3/TRBV12-4
D gene: .
J gene: TRBJ2-3
CDR3 protein: CASSRRGRTDTQYF
CDR3 DNA: TGTGCCAGCAGCCGGCGGGGGCGCACAGATACGCAGTATTTT

clone size: many
V gene: TRBV7-9
D gene: .
J gene: TRBJ2-7
CDR3 protein: CASSIGGSGEQYF
CDR3 DNA: TGTGCCAGCAGCATAGGGGGTTCCGGCGAGCAGTACTTC

clone size: many
V gene: TRBV7-9
D gene: TRBD2
J gene: TRBJ2-2
CDR3 protein: CASSLAGGMNTGELFF
CDR3 DNA: TGTGCCAGCAGCTTGGCGGGAGGGATGAACACCGGGGAGCTGTTTTTT

clone size: many
V gene: TRBV3-1
D gene: TRBD2
J gene: TRBJ2-5
CDR3 protein: CASTPRGGGETQYF
CDR3 DNA: TGTGCCAGCACGCCCCGGGGGGGCGGAGAGACCCAGTACTTC

clone size: many
V gene: TRBV19
D gene: TRBD1
J gene: TRBJ2-3
CDR3 protein: CASSPVGQAFTDTQYF
CDR3 DNA: TGTGCCAGTAGTCCCGTGGGACAGGCATTCACAGATACGCAGTATTTT

clone size: many
V gene: TRBV29-1
D gene: .
J gene: TRBJ1-1
CDR3 protein: CSVVISGNTEAFF
CDR3 DNA: TGCAGCGTTGTAATCTCAGGGAACACTGAAGCTTTCTTT

clone size: many
V gene: TRBV6-1
D gene: .
J gene: TRBJ2-5
CDR3 protein: CASSGPAMQETQYF
CDR3 DNA: TGTGCCAGCAGCGGCCCAGCGATGCAAGAGACCCAGTACTTC

clone size: once
V gene: TRBV6-8
D gene: TRBD2
J gene: TRBJ2-1
CDR3 protein: CASSRGRGNEQFF
CDR3 DNA: TGTGCCAGCAGTCGAGGGCGGGGGAATGAGCAGTTCTTC

clone size: many
V gene: TRBV6-2/TRBV6-3
D gene: .
J gene: TRBJ2-1
CDR3 protein: CASSRTQEQFF
CDR3 DNA: TGTGCCAGCAGTCGAACACAGGAGCAGTTCTTC